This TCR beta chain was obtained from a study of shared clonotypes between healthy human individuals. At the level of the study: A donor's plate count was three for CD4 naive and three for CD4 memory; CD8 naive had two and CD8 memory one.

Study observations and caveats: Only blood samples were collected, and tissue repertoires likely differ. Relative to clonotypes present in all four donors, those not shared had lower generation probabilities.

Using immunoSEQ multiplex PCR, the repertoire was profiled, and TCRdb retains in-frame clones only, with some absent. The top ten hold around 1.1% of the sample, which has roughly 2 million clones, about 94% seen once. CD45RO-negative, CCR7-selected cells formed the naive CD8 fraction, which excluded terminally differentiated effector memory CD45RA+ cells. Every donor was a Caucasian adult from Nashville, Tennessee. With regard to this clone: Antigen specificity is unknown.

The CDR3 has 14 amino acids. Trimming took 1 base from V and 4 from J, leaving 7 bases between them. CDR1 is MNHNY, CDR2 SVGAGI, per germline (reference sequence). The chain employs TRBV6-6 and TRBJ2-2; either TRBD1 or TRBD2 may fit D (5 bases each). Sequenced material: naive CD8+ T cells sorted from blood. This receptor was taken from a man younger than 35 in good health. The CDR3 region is CASSYWDGTGELFF. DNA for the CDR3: TGTGCCAGCAGTTACTGGGACGGCACCGGGGAGCTGTTTTTT.